The sequence of this TCR beta chain was determined in a study of blood T cell repertoires in COVID-19. Overall study: Acute-phase and convalescent COVID-19 samples originated in the United States, Italy and Spain. Sources were T cells, B-cell-depleted T cells, or PBMCs; the material itself was cDNA or gDNA.

The protocol was immunoSEQ multiplex PCR, while the TCRdb copy is restricted to in-frame clones and leaves out a portion. The sample has approximately 170,000 clones, about 85% seen once. This clone was seen a single time. The Seattle patients joined while their infection was active and were tracked longitudinally afterward. Sequences were obtained from peripheral blood. This receptor was obtained from an elderly man with COVID-19, enrolled during active disease.

The CDR3 bases are TGTGCCAGCACCTTACAGGGTGGCCCCTACGAGCAGTACTTC. The encoded protein is CASTLQGGPYEQYF. The gene calls are TRBV6-6 and TRBJ2-7; D is possibly TRBD1 (6 bases). Germline lookup yields CDR1 MNHNY and CDR2 SVGAGI (reference sequence). The CDR3 has 14 residues. V was clipped by 7 bases and J by 2 bases, with 15 bases between them.